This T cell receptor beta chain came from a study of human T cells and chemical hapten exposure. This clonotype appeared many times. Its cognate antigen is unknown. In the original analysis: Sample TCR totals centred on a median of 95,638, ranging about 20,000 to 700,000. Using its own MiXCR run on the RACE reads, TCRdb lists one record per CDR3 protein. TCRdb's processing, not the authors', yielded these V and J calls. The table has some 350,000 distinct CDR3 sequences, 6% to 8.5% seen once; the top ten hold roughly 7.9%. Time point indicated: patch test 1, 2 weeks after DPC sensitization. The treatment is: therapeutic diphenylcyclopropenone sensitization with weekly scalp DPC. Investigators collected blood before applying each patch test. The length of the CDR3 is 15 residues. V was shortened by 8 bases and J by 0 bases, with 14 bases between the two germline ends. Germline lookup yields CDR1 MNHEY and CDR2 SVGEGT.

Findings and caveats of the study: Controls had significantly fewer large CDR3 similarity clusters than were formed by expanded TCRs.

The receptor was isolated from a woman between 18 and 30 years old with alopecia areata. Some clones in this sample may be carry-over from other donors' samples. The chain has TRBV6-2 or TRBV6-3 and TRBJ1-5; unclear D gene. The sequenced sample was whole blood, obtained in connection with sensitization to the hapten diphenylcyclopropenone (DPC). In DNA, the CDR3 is TGTGCCAGCGCGTCTAAGAAGGGTAGCAATCAGCCCCAGCATTTT. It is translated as CASASKKGSNQPQHF.